A selection of T cell receptor beta chains follows, all from one sample in a study of cytomegalovirus exposure and HLA in healthy donors. Profiling relied on immunoSEQ multiplex PCR, and the TCRdb table lists in-frame clones only, not all of them. The sample includes 140,000 to 150,000 clones. The sequencing input was PBMCs. These receptor sequences come from a woman aged 45-65 years in good health and CMV-seronegative. Each CDR3 is given with its conserved first and last residue.

J gene: TRBJ2-1; V gene: TRBV27; CDR3 protein: CASSSWEAASYNEQFF
J gene: TRBJ2-3; V gene: TRBV4-2; CDR3 protein: CASSQNPAGGTDTQYF
J gene: TRBJ1-2; V gene: TRBV4-1; CDR3 protein: CASSHRLGGAFGYTF
J gene: TRBJ1-5; V gene: TRBV7-2; CDR3 protein: CASSLNRGRSNQPQHF
J gene: TRBJ2-7; V gene: TRBV28; CDR3 protein: CASSLAPGGLNLYEQYF
J gene: TRBJ1-3; V gene: TRBV7-2; CDR3 protein: CASSLASGGHGNTIYF
J gene: TRBJ1-2; V gene: TRBV18; CDR3 protein: CASSPQGQGNYGYTF
J gene: TRBJ1-1; V gene: TRBV15; CDR3 protein: CATSRDRGVYTEAFF
J gene: TRBJ2-7; V gene: TRBV5-1; CDR3 protein: CASSSRDGREQYF
J gene: TRBJ2-1; V gene: TRBV6-4; CDR3 protein: CASSWTSGPNEQFF
J gene: TRBJ1-1; V gene: TRBV6-5; CDR3 protein: CASSWGTANTEAFF
J gene: TRBJ1-3; V gene: TRBV10-3; CDR3 protein: CAISGARKNTIYF
J gene: TRBJ2-5; V gene: TRBV11-3; CDR3 protein: CASSLASLAGGQETQYF
J gene: TRBJ2-1; V gene: TRBV5-1; CDR3 protein: CASSLALTSDTEQFF
J gene: TRBJ2-7; V gene: TRBV19; CDR3 protein: CASSTQGGGPSYEQYF
J gene: TRBJ1-4; V gene: TRBV6-6; CDR3 protein: CASSSPGEGKEKLFF
J gene: TRBJ1-1; V gene: TRBV14; CDR3 protein: CASSQPTGSGSTEAFF
J gene: TRBJ2-1; V gene: TRBV7-2; CDR3 protein: CASSVSGRLEQFF
J gene: TRBJ2-1; V gene: TRBV4-1; CDR3 protein: CASSPLVADADNEQFF
J gene: TRBJ2-3; V gene: TRBV4-3; CDR3 protein: CASSQLRSSTDTQYF
J gene: TRBJ2-1; V gene: TRBV7-3; CDR3 protein: CASSLYGEEQFF
J gene: TRBJ2-7; V gene: TRBV6-4; CDR3 protein: CAARGSRGKREWNEQYF
J gene: TRBJ1-1; V gene: TRBV5-1; CDR3 protein: CASSLGSGSENTEAFF
J gene: TRBJ1-2; V gene: TRBV5-1; CDR3 protein: CASSWPEGGGYTF